The rows below give T cell receptor beta chains drawn from one sample of a study of blood T cell repertoires in COVID-19. Profiled with immunoSEQ multiplex PCR; TCRdb holds only in-frame clones, not every one. The repertoire has approximately 14,000 clones, around 83% of them found once; the top ten carry roughly 32%. What was sequenced was peripheral blood. The receptor set was obtained from a man aged 45-60 years with active COVID-19. Both conserved end residues are trimmed from each CDR3. The order of the fields is clone size, J gene, V gene, D gene, CDR3 protein. The D gene is left open where the match is weak. Not every row has a clone size; where given, it reads once, few, many or a size class.

.	TRBJ2-7	TRBV27	.	ASSLGGPGGSYEQY
.	TRBJ2-3	TRBV5-1	.	ASSFLIQDGHTDTQY
.	TRBJ2-5	TRBV6-2/TRBV6-3	.	ASSFQETQY
.	TRBJ2-1	TRBV7-9	.	ASRAEYNEQF
.	TRBJ2-7	TRBV9	.	ASSDRDTTYEQY
once	TRBJ1-3	TRBV27	.	ASSSTGSGNTIY
.	TRBJ1-1	TRBV28	.	ASNPAGNTEAF
.	TRBJ2-5	TRBV29-1	TRBD2	SVKGGSLETQY
.	TRBJ2-7	TRBV7-8	TRBD1	ATEDRGNEQY
.	TRBJ1-1	TRBV9	.	ASSAGGPEAF
.	TRBJ2-3	TRBV19	.	ASTAGDTSTDTQY
once	TRBJ2-7	TRBV2	TRBD1	ASSNDREKSYEQY
.	TRBJ2-1	TRBV5-1	.	ASSPTGFPSGNEQF
.	TRBJ2-7	TRBV7-9	.	ASSLSSSYEQY
.	TRBJ2-5	TRBV6-6	.	ASSYPSRETQY
few	TRBJ2-7	TRBV28	.	ASSGTSNRYEQY
.	TRBJ1-2	TRBV9	TRBD1	ASRADRANYGYT
.	TRBJ2-1	TRBV25-1	.	ASSESGDRSEQF
.	TRBJ2-7	TRBV9	.	ASSTLPTTYEQY
.	TRBJ2-3	TRBV4-2	TRBD2	ASSQDPWGTSGTDTQY
.	TRBJ2-2	TRBV7-9	.	ASSLAAGYTGELF
medium-sized	TRBJ2-2	TRBV14	.	ASSQYGWSTGELF
.	TRBJ2-1	TRBV15	.	ATSRGSSRGLVEQF
.	TRBJ2-1	TRBV19	TRBD2	ASNLAGNSYNEQF
.	TRBJ2-5	TRBV2	TRBD2	ASSVGRAEETQY
.	TRBJ1-5	TRBV20-1	TRBD1	SASDAGGPLSNQPQH